This is a list of T cell receptor beta chains from one sample in a study of blood T cell repertoires in COVID-19. TCRdb keeps only in-frame clones here, not all; method: immunoSEQ multiplex PCR. Of around 140,000 clones listed, roughly 91% were seen once; the top ten hold approximately 4.3%. The sequenced sample was peripheral blood. All receptors derive from a man aged 60 to 75 with COVID-19, enrolled during active disease. CDR3s leave out the opening cysteine and the closing phenylalanine or tryptophan. The order of the fields is J gene, V gene, CDR3 length, CDR3 protein.

>TRBJ1-3|TRBV7-9|14
ASSTEGVGSGNTIY
>TRBJ2-2|TRBV11-2|14
ASSLEGGGYTGELF
>TRBJ1-2|TRBV6-6|14
ASSRTQATSNYGYT
>TRBJ2-2|TRBV19|14
ASNPRTGSNTGELF
>TRBJ2-3|TRBV7-6|12
ASSPGTSTDTQY
>TRBJ1-6|TRBV4-3|13
ASSQDWTGGSPLH
>TRBJ1-5|TRBV2|13
ASRGDIPTSQPQH
>TRBJ1-5|TRBV5-6|14
ASSNGGTGGDQPQH
>TRBJ1-5|TRBV12-3/TRBV12-4|9
ASSYEGPQH
>TRBJ2-3|TRBV7-9|13
ASSSGPVNTDTQY
>TRBJ2-1|TRBV6-4|13
ASSPPRGHHNEQF
>TRBJ1-6|TRBV6-5|13
ASKGQGAIISPLH
>TRBJ1-5|TRBV18|12
ASSKRQSDQPQH
>TRBJ2-1|TRBV19|12
ASSIGGQLNEQF
>TRBJ2-2|TRBV16|11
ASSQSVTGELF